Detailed here is one T cell receptor beta chain. Which antigen it targets is not known. No base qualities exist here, and no much larger clone lies one base off it. This sample is drawn from a study of glioma-infiltrating T cells after dendritic cell vaccination (dated by TCRdb to about 2016). With respect to the entire study: A cohort of about 15 glioblastoma patients from Phase I and II dendritic cell vaccination trials was included, of whom 9 were newly diagnosed and 6 had recurrent disease. Between 2003 and 2012, patients were given autologous tumor lysate-pulsed dendritic cell vaccination. The vaccine was prepared from monocyte-derived dendritic cells that were cultured for roughly seven days with IL-4 and GM-CSF and then pulsed overnight with autologous tumor lysate. Three intradermal dendritic cell vaccine injections were administered to patients at biweekly intervals in the arm below the axilla. Deep sequencing of TCR beta CDR3 regions was used to quantify tumor-infiltrating lymphocyte content and compare tumor and blood repertoires in dendritic cell-vaccinated glioblastoma patients. TCR sequencing metrics, including TIL content and tumor-blood repertoire overlap, were correlated with survival after dendritic cell vaccination.

Based on the germline V gene, the CDR1 and CDR2 sequences are SGHVS and FQNEAQ. The CDR3, from cysteine to phenylalanine, totals 14 residues. The read is trimmed to its CDR3 DNA, 42 bases read in frame from base 1. V is reduced by 2 bases and J by 5 bases, leaving a spacing of 11 bases between them. Selection of patients required sufficient residual fresh-frozen tumor tissue and over two years of available survival data. An isocitrate dehydrogenase mutation was not carried by any of the glioblastoma patients, although molecular status was otherwise variable. PBMC were collected before vaccination, two weeks after the third vaccination, and at tumor progression if progression occurred. The Qiagen DNeasy Blood extraction Kit was used for extraction of genomic DNA. TCRB CDR3 regions were amplified from roughly 1.8 ug genomic DNA, or all available DNA if less, using the immunoSEQ assay. The multiplex PCR relied on 60 forward primers for TCR V beta segments and 13 reverse primers for J beta segments. To estimate the number of reads per starting template, synthetic control templates were added to each sample at limiting dilution. The Illumina HiSeq System generated 87 bp sequencing reads. The original pipeline was this. PCR and sequencing errors were removed by a nearest neighbor algorithm that merged closely related sequences. TCR overlap was measured as the percentage of unique tumor TCR beta sequences also present in the same patient's peripheral blood. TCRdb carries this immuneACCESS record with in-frame sequences only. Its versions omit some clonotypes, under half of them owing to an unresolved V gene in the studies checked, with the rest unexplained. That table furnishes V, J and clone size, whereas the DNA furnished D and trimming. For this sample the table gives tens of thousands of clones, of which around 83% were detected only once. 9% to 10% of the sample is held by the ten biggest clonotypes.

Broad study findings and their caveats: After dendritic cell vaccination, a higher estimated pretreatment TIL content predicted longer time to progression and overall survival. The response model built on TCR overlap across three groups was characterized as speculative, with prospective validation still needed. The cohort was small and heterogeneous, with few patients having full blood and tumor sets and even fewer initial-recurrent tumor pairs. TCR clonality showed no direct relationship with survival, which suggests that a diverse polyclonal response may be important.

This TCR was sampled from a human donor with glioblastoma. Recombination linked TRBV7-8 to TRBJ2-3, with TRBD2 perhaps the D gene, on 6 matching bases. The specimen comprised blood, sampled before dendritic cell vaccination. The CDR3: CASSLWRAKDTQYF. The DNA sequence is TGTGCCAGCAGCTTATGGAGGGCGAAAGATACGCAGTATTTT.